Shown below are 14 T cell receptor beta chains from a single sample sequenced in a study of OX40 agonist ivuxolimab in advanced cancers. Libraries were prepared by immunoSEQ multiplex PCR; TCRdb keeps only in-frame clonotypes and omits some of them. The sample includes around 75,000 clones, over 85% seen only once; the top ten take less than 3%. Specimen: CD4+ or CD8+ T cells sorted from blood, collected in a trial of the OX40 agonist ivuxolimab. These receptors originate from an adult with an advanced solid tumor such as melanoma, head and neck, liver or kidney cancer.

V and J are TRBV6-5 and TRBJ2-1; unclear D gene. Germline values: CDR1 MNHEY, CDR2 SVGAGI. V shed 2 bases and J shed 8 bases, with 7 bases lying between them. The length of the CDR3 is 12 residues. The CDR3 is CASSYRTDEQFF. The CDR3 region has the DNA TGTGCCAGCAGTTACCGTACCGATGAGCAGTTCTTC.

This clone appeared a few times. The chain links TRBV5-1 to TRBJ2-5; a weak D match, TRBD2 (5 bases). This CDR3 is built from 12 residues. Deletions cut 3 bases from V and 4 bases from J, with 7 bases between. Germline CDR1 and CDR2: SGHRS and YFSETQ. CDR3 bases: TGCGCCAGCAGCTGGGAGAGAGAGACCCAGTACTTC. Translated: CASSWERETQYF.

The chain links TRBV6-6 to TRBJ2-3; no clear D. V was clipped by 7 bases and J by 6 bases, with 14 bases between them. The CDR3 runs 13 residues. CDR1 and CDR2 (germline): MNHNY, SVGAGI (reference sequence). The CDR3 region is CASTPRSWDTQYF. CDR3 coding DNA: TGTGCCAGCACCCCCCGGTCCTGGGATACGCAGTATTTT.

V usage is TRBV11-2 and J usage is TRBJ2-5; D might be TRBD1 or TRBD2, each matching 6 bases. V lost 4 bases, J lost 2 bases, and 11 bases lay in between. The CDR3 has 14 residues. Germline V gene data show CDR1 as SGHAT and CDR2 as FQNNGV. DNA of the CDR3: TGTGCCAGCAGCTCGGGGGCCCATCAAGAGACCCAGTACTTC. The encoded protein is CASSSGAHQETQYF.

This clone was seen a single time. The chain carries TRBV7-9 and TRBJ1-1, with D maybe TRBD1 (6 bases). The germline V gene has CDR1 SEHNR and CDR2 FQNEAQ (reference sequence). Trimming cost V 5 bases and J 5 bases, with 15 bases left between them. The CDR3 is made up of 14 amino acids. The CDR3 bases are TGTGCCAGCAGCCCTCTTCGACAGGCGACTGAAGCTTTCTTT. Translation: CASSPLRQATEAFF.

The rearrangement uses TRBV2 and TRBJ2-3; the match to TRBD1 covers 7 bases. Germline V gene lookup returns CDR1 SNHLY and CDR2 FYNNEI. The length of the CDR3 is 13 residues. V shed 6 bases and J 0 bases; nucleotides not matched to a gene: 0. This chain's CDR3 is CASRTGSTDTQYF. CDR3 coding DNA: TGTGCCAGCAGGACAGGGAGCACAGATACGCAGTATTTT.

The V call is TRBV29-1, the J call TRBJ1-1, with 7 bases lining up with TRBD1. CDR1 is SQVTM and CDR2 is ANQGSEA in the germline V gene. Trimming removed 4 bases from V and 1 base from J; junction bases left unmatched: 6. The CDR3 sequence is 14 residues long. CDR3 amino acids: CSVGGGGANTEAFF. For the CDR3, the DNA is TGCAGCGTTGGGGGAGGGGGCGCGAACACTGAAGCTTTCTTT.

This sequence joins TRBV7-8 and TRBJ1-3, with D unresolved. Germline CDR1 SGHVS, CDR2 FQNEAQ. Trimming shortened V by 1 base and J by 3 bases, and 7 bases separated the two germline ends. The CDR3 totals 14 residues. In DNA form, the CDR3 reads TGTGCCAGCAGCTTAGTGGGTGGTGGAAACACCATATATTTT. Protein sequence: CASSLVGGGNTIYF.

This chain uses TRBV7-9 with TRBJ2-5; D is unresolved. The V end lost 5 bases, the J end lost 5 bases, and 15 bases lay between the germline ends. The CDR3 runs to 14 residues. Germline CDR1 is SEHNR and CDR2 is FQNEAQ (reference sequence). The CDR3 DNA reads TGTGCCAGCAGCCTCCCTCTGCTCGGGGAGACCCAGTACTTC. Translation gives CASSLPLLGETQYF.

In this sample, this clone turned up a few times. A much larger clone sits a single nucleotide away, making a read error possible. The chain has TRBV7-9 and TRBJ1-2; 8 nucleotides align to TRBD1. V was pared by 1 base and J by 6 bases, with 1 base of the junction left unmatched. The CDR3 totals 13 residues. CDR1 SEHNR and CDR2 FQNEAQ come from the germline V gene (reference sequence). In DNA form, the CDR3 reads TGTGCCAGCAGCTTAGGACAGGGGAATGGCTACACCTTC. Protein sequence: CASSLGQGNGYTF.

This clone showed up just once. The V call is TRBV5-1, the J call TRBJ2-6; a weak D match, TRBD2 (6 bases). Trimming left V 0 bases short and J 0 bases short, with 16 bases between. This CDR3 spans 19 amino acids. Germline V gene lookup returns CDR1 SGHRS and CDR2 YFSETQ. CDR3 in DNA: TGCGCCAGCAGCTTGGCCGGAGGGACCGCAACCTCTGGGGCCAACGTCCTGACTTTC. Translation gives CASSLAGGTATSGANVLTF.

CDR3 amino acids: CASSLTGHGATEAFF. Here the CDR3 DNA reads TGTGCCAGCAGCTTGACGGGACACGGGGCCACTGAAGCTTTCTTT. V is TRBV5-6 and J is TRBJ1-1, with D possibly matching TRBD1 (6 bases). Germline V gives CDR1 SGHDT, CDR2 YYEEEE. CDR3 length equals 15 residues. Trimming took 1 base from V and 4 from J, leaving 14 bases between them.

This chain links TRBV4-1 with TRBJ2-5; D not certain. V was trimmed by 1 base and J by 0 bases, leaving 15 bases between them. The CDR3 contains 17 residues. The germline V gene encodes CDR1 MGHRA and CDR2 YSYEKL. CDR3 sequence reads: CASSQGVVDRYQETQYF. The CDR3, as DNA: TGCGCCAGCAGCCAAGGCGTCGTGGATCGGTACCAAGAGACCCAGTACTTC.

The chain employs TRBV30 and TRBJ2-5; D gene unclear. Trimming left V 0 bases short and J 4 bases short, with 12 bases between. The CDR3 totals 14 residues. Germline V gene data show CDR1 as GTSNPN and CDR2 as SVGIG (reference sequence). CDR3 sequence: CAWSVAWMGETQYF. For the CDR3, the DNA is TGTGCCTGGAGTGTGGCGTGGATGGGAGAGACCCAGTACTTC. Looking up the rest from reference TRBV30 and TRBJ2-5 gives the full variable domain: SQTIHQWPATLVQPVGSPLSLECTVEGTSNPNLYWYRQAAGRGLQLLFYSVGIGQISSEVPQNLSASRPQDRQFILSSKKLLLSDSGFYLCAWSVAWMGETQYFGPGTRLLVL.